Listed here is a single TCR beta chain. The antigen remains undetermined. The sample originates from a study of cytomegalovirus exposure and HLA in healthy donors. All donors participated as healthy donors of bone marrow. PCR was performed using 60 Vbeta and 13 Jbeta primers. Assay: immunoSEQ multiplex PCR; the TCRdb copy retains only in-frame clones and omits some. This table holds more than 95,000 clones, 78% found once. Germline V gene lookup returns CDR1 MNHNS and CDR2 SASEGT. The CDR3 runs 15 residues. Trimming shortened V by 8 bases and J by 0 bases, and 13 bases separated the two germline ends. Notes on the study in general: Within an earlier analysis, most TCR beta V segments proved productive either about 87% or about 30% of the time. Most TCRs appeared rarely, but some public TCRs recurred in many donors.

Material for sequencing was PBMCs. The sequence was collected from a woman aged 40 to 55 in good health and CMV-seronegative. V and J are TRBV6-1 and TRBJ2-2, with a weak D call TRBD1 (6 bases). CDR3 amino acids: CASSPGQTNTGELFF. As DNA, the CDR3 is TGTGCCAGCTCTCCGGGACAAACGAACACCGGGGAGCTGTTTTTT.